Below are 2 T cell receptor beta chains sequenced from a single sample in a study of post-analysis software for immune sequencing data. cDNA libraries for TCR beta contained unique molecular identifiers. In TCRdb, the PCR reads were re-called with MiXCR into one record per CDR3 protein. The repertoire holds 400,000 to 500,000 distinct CDR3 sequences, approximately 38% seen once, with approximately 7.6% in the top ten. Their target antigens are unknown. The study, taken as a whole, reports: Patients used about 5 TRBV segments, including TRBV5-6, TRBV5-1 and TRBV20-1, more often than controls.

The sequencing sample was made of blood. These TCRs come from a girl between 2 and 10 years old with multiple sclerosis.

This clonotype was picked up many times. CDR3 sequence reads: CASSLVTGERYGYTF. The DNA for the CDR3 is TGTGCCAGCAGCTTAGTCACAGGGGAACGCTATGGCTACACCTTC. The chain has TRBV7-9 and TRBJ1-2, with 7 bases lining up with TRBD1. This CDR3 is 15 amino acids long. Germline CDR1 reads SEHNR; CDR2 reads FQNEAQ (reference sequence). Trimming at V came to 1 base and at J to 4 bases, leaving 6 bases not matched to a gene.

The chain combines TRBV9 with TRBJ1-5, with unresolved D. The V gene's germline CDR1 is SGDLS and CDR2 YYNGEE. There are 14 residues in the CDR3. Trimming pared 4 bases from V and 3 bases from J, leaving 11 bases between. CDR3 region: CASSPGRFNQPQHF. Here the CDR3 DNA reads TGTGCCAGCAGCCCCGGACGATTCAATCAGCCCCAGCATTTT.